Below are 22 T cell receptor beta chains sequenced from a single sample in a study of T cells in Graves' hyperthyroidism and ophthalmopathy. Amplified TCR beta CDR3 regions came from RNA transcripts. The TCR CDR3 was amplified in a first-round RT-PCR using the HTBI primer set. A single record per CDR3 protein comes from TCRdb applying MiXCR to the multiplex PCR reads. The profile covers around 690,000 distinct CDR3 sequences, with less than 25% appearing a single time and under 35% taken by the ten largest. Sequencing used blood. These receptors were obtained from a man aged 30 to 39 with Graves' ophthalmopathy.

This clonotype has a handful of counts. The DNA for the CDR3 is TGTGCCAGTAGTATAGGGATGGAAATTAAAGGAAACACTGAAGCTTTCTTT. Encoded protein: CASSIGMEIKGNTEAFF. The chain carries TRBV19 and TRBJ1-1; no definite D call. The CDR3 is 17 residues long. V gave up 1 base and J gave up 2 bases, with 17 bases separating them. Germline V gives CDR1 LNHDA, CDR2 SQIVND (reference sequence).

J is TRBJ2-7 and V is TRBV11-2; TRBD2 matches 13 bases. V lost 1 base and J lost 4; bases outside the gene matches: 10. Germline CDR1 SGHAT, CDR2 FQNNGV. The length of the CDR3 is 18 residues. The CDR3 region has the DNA TGTGCCAGCAGCTTAGGGGGACTAGCGGGACCAGCACGGTACGAGCAGTACTTC. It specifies CASSLGGLAGPARYEQYF.

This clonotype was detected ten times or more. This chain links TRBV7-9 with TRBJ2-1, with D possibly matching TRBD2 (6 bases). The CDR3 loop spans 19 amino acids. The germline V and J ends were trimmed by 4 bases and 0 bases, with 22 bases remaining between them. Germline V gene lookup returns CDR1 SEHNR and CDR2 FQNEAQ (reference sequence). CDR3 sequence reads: CASSSPLSPGVSSYNEQFF. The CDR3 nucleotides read TGTGCCAGCAGCTCGCCCTTGTCCCCGGGAGTGAGCTCCTACAATGAGCAGTTCTTC.

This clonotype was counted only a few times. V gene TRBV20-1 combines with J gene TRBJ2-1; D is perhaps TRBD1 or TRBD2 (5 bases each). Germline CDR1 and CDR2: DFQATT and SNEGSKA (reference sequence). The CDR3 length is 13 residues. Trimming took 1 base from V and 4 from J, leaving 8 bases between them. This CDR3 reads CSARAGAYNEQFF. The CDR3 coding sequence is TGCAGTGCTAGAGCCGGGGCTTACAATGAGCAGTTCTTC.

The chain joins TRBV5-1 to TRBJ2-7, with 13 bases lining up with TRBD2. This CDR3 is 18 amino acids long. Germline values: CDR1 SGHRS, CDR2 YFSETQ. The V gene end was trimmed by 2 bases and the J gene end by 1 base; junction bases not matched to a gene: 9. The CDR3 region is CASSLGTGGLAGSYEQYF. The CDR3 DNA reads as TGCGCCAGCAGCTTAGGGACAGGGGGACTAGCGGGGTCCTACGAGCAGTACTTC.

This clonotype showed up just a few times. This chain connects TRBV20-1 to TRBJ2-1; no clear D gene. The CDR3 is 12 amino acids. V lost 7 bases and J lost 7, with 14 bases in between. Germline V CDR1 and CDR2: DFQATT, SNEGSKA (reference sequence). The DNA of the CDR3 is TGCAGTGAAAACGGCCAAGGAAATGAGCAGTTCTTC. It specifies CSENGQGNEQFF.

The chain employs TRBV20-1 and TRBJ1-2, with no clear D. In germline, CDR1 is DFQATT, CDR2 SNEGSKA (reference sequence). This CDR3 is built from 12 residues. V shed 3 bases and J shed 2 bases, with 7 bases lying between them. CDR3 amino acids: CSASWENYGYTF. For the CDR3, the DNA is TGCAGTGCTAGCTGGGAAAACTATGGCTACACCTTC.

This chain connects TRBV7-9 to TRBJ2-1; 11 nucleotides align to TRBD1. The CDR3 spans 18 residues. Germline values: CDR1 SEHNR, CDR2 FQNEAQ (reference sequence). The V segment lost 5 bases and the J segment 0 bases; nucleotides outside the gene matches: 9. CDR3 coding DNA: TGTGCCAGCAGCCGGGACAGGGGGTCCACTACCTCCTACAATGAGCAGTTCTTC. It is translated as CASSRDRGSTTSYNEQFF.

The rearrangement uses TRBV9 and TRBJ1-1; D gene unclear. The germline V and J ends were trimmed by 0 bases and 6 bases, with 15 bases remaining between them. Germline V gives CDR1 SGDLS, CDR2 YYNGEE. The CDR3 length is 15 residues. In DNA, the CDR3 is TGTGCCAGCAGCGTAGCTGCGTCGGGCCGAGCTGAAGCTTTCTTT. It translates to CASSVAASGRAEAFF.

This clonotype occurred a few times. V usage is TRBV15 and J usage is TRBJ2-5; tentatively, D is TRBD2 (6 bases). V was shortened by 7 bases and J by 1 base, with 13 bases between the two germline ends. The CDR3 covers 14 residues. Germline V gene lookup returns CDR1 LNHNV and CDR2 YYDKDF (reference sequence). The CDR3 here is CATNGGSPQETQYF. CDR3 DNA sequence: TGTGCCACCAATGGGGGGAGCCCCCAAGAGACCCAGTACTTC.

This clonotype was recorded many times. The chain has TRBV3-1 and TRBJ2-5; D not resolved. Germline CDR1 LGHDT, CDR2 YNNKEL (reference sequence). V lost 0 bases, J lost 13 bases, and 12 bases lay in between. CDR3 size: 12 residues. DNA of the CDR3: TGTGCCAGCAGCCAAGATGTACCCGGTGTGTACTTC. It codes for CASSQDVPGVYF.

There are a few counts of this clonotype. CDR3 bases: TGCAGTGCTACCGGACTAGCGGGAGGATCCTACAATGAGCAGTTCTTC. It is translated as CSATGLAGGSYNEQFF. The chain recombines TRBV20-1 with TRBJ2-1, with 14 bases lining up with TRBD2. The trim removed 4 bases at V and 1 base at J, leaving 3 bases unmatched. The length of the CDR3 is 16 residues. CDR1 is DFQATT and CDR2 is SNEGSKA in the germline V gene (reference sequence).

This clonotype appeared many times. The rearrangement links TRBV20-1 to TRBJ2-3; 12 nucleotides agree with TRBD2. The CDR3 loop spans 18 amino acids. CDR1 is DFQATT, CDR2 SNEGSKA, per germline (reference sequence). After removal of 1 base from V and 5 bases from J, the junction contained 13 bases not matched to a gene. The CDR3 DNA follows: TGCAGTGCTAGAGTCCTAGCGGGAGGGTTCGCCGGGGGAGATACGCAGTATTTT. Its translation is CSARVLAGGFAGGDTQYF.

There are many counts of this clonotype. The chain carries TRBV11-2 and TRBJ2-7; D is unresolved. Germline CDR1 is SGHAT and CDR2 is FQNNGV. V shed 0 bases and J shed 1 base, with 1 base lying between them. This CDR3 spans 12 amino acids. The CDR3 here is CASSLESYEQYF. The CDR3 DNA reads TGTGCCAGCAGCTTAGAGTCCTACGAGCAGTACTTC.

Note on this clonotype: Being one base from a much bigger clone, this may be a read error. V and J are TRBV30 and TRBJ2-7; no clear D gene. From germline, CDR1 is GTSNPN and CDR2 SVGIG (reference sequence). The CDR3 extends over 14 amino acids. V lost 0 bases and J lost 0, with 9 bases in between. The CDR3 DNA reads TGTGCCTGGAGTGTAGGCTGGAGCTCCTACGAGCAGTACTTC. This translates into CAWSVGWSSYEQYF.

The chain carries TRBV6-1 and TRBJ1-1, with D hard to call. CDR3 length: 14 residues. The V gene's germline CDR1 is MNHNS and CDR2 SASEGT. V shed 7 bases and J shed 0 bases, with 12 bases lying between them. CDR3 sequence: CASNGRTMNTEAFF. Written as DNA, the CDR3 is TGTGCCAGCAACGGGCGGACCATGAACACTGAAGCTTTCTTT.

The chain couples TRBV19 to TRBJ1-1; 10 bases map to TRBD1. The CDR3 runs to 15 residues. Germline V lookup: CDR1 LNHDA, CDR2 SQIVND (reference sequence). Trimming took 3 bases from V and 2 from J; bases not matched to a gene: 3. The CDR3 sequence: CASSIRQGANTEAFF. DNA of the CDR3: TGTGCCAGTAGTATCAGACAGGGGGCTAACACTGAAGCTTTCTTT.

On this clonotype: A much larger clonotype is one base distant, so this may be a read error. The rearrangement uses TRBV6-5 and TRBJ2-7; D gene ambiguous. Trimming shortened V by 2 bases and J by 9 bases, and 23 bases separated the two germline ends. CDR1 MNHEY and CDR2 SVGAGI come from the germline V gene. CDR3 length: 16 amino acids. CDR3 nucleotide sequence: TGTGCCAGCAGTTACCCGGGTGTAGACAAGAAGGGCGGGCAGTACTTC. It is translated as CASSYPGVDKKGGQYF.

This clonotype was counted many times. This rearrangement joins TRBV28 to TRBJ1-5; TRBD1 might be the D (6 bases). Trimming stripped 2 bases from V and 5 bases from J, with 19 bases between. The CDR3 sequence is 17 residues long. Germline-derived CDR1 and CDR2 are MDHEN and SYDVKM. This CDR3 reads CASSLEAGANSYQPQHF. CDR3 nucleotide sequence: TGTGCCAGCAGTTTAGAGGCAGGGGCCAATTCTTATCAGCCCCAGCATTTT. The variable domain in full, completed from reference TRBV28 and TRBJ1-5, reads DVKVTQSSRYLVKRTGEKVFLECVQDMDHENMFWYRQDPGLGLRLIYFSYDVKMKEKGDIPEGYSVSREKKERFSLILESASTNQTSMYLCASSLEAGANSYQPQHFGDGTRLSIL.

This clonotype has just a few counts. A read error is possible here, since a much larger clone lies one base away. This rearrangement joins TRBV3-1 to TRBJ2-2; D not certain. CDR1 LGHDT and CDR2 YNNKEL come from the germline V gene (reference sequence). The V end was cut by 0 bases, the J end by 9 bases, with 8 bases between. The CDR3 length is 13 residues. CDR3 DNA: TGTGCCAGCAGCCAAGATTCTCCCAGGGAGCTGTTTTTT. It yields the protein CASSQDSPRELFF.

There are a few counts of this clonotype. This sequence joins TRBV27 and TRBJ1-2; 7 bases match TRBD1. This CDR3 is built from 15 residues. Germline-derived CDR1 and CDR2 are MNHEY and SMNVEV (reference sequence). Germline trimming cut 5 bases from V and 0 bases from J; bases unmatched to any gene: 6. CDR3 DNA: TGTGCCAGCAGTCAAACAGGGGCCCCTAACTATGGCTACACCTTC. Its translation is CASSQTGAPNYGYTF.

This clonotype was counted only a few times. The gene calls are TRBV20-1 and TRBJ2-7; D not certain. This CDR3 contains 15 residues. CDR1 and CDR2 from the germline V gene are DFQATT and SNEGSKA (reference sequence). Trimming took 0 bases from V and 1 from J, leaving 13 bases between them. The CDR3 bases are TGCAGTGCTAGAGATAGGTTTCAGTTATCCTACGAGCAGTACTTC. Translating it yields CSARDRFQLSYEQYF.